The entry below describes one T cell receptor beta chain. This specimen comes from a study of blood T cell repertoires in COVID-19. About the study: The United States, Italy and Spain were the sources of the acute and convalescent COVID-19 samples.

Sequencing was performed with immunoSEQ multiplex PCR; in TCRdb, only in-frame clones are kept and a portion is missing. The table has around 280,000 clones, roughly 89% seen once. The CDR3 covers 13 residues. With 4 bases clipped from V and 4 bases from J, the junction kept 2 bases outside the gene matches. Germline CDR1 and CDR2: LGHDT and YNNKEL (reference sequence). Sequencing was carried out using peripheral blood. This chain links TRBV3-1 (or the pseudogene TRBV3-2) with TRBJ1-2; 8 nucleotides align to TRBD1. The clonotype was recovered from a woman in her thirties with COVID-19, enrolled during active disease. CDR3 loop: CASSRDRGYGYTF. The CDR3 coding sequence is TGTGCCAGCAGCCGAGACAGGGGCTATGGCTACACCTTC.